This TCR beta chain was sequenced during a study of cytomegalovirus exposure and HLA in healthy donors. Both 60 Vbeta primers and 13 Jbeta primers went into the PCR. Profiled with immunoSEQ multiplex PCR; TCRdb holds only in-frame clones, not every one. The table has fewer than 250,000 clones, about nine tenths seen once; the top ten hold 1% to 1.5%. Trimming stripped 3 bases from V and 5 bases from J, with 7 bases between. This CDR3 has 12 amino acids. Germline V CDR1 and CDR2: SEHNR, FQNEAQ (reference sequence). The sequence came from a man younger than 45 in good health and CMV-seronegative. The V and J genes are TRBV7-9 and TRBJ2-5; no definite D call. The source material was PBMCs. The CDR3 DNA follows: TGTGCCAGCAGCTTTTCTAGGGAGACCCAGTACTTC. Amino acids: CASSFSRETQYF.